This TCR beta chain stems from a study of T cell changes during pregnancy in multiple sclerosis. The repertoire was sequenced with immunoSEQ multiplex PCR; TCRdb's copy has only in-frame clones and lacks some. The table has 35,000 to 45,000 clones, more than 90% seen once. The CDR3 is made up of 14 amino acids. Per germline, CDR1 GTSNPN and CDR2 SVGIG (reference sequence). The junction had 6 bases not matched to a gene; V was cut back by 8 bases and J by 3 bases. This receptor was taken from a female donor in good health, enrolled as a control in a pregnancy study. Specimen: CD4+ T cells from peripheral blood mononuclear cells, collected after pregnancy. This chain links TRBV30 with TRBJ2-1, with TRBD1 identical over 11 bases. Here the CDR3 DNA reads TGTGCCAGATCCGGGACAGGGGGCTACAATGAGCAGTTCTTC. It codes for CARSGTGGYNEQFF.